Listed below are T cell receptor beta chains from one sample, sequenced in a study of PD-1 blockade in classical Hodgkin lymphoma. Sequenced by immunoSEQ multiplex PCR; TCRdb stores in-frame clones only, minus some. The data hold some 18,000 clones, with roughly 77% observed a single time. The sequences come from peripheral blood mononuclear cells (PBMCs), collected before the fourth cycle of nivolumab. These TCRs come from a human donor with classical Hodgkin lymphoma. Both conserved end residues are part of each CDR3.

j_call v_call cdr3_aa
TRBJ1-5 TRBV6-1 CASRIIGALGQPQHF
TRBJ1-2 TRBV7-2 CASSQFGGGDGYTF
TRBJ1-2 TRBV5-6 CASSSGPIYGYTF
TRBJ2-1 TRBV6-5 CASSYGGGRFNEQFF
TRBJ2-3 TRBV11-2 CASSLSAAISTDTQYF
TRBJ2-1 TRBV7-2 CASSPAPLAGGPLDEQFF
. TRBV5-1 CASSLGGGSYFYEQYF
TRBJ1-2 TRBV7-6 CASSPENRVGDGYTF
TRBJ1-1 TRBV27 CASNATGDTEAFF
TRBJ1-2 TRBV4-1 CASSLRVGAGGYTF
TRBJ2-2 TRBV28 CASTINTGELFF
TRBJ1-1 TRBV2 CASSERQNTEAFF
TRBJ1-6 TRBV19 CASSILQTAGNSPLHF
TRBJ2-2 TRBV28 CASSLFRFDSTNTGELFF
TRBJ1-6 TRBV30 CAWSVLEQGNSYNSPLHF
TRBJ1-2 TRBV5-8 CASSLFGGSPSYTF
TRBJ1-2 TRBV11-2 CASSLDGSMGGYTF
TRBJ2-1 TRBV5-5 CASSLDTVTYNEQFF
TRBJ1-6 TRBV4-1 CASSQEGRTGGSPLHF
TRBJ2-2 TRBV19 CASRGTKNTGELFF
TRBJ1-5 TRBV19 CASSYSYNQPQHF
TRBJ2-2 TRBV28 CASSPPMGTGELFF
TRBJ2-2 TRBV9 CASSVGWNTGELFF
TRBJ2-5 TRBV7-2 CASSLSGGWETQYF
TRBJ2-5 TRBV5-6 CASSLPLAVLQETQYF
TRBJ2-7 TRBV6-5 CASSADQIKYYEQYF
TRBJ1-4 TRBV4-3 CASSQDGQGNEKLFF
TRBJ2-3 TRBV5-6 CASSFPQGVSTDTQYF
TRBJ1-5 TRBV15 CATSRERGWGNQPQHF
TRBJ1-6 TRBV6-6 CASSYRNSPLHF
TRBJ2-7 TRBV27 CASSLQPTYYEQYF
TRBJ2-7 TRBV5-1 CASSHGLAGAPSHEQYF
TRBJ1-5 TRBV19 CASNIQGSNQPQHF
TRBJ2-7 TRBV5-1 CASSLGEQQVKEQYF
TRBJ1-6 TRBV18 CASSPPYNSPLHF
TRBJ2-2 TRBV4-1 CASSHKAGAITGELFF
TRBJ1-5 TRBV19 CASSIKGGPQHF
TRBJ1-1 TRBV29-1 CSAQDREAFF
TRBJ1-1 TRBV7-2 CASSLLSLQNTEAFF
TRBJ2-3 TRBV6-1 CASSEAVLVSTDTQYF
TRBJ2-7 TRBV5-5 CASSPESHGQYF
TRBJ2-7 TRBV27 CASRGRTGGPEQYF
TRBJ1-1 TRBV29-1 CSTNRAGEGTEAFF
TRBJ2-1 TRBV7-9 CASSQRYNEQFF
TRBJ2-4 TRBV29-1 CSVGAGVGNIQYF
TRBJ1-2 TRBV6-6 CASSIGGQVSNYGYTF
TRBJ2-1 TRBV19 CASSFLGGNEQFF
TRBJ2-6 TRBV7-9 CASSSGTVNSGANVLTF
TRBJ2-7 TRBV5-1 CASRESGTGGYEQYF
TRBJ2-2 TRBV30 CACPNTQAPGGTGELFF
TRBJ2-1 TRBV11-3 CASSLNRGYNEQFF
TRBJ2-2 TRBV19 CASRWLAPTGELFF
TRBJ2-7 TRBV5-6 CASSAGGAGGYEQYF
TRBJ1-1 TRBV6-6 CASSPIPLPRTEAFF
TRBJ2-4 TRBV19 CASSMSGAKNIQYF